Reported below is one T cell receptor (beta chain). This entry comes from a study of T cell repertoires in cytomegalovirus infection. Study-level background: Matching HLA type, along with CMV infection, was indicated by public TCR beta signatures.

TCRdb ran MiXCR on the reads and lists one entry per CDR3 protein. The sample has about 190,000 distinct CDR3 sequences, 8% to 10% seen once. The CDR3 is 15 residues long. Germline CDR1 reads SGHTA; CDR2 reads FQGNSA. V gave up 1 base and J gave up 2 bases, with 9 bases separating them. This sequence joins TRBV7-2 and TRBJ1-3, with D tentatively TRBD1 (5 bases). Material: PBMCs. The source of this sequence is a human donor in good health (CMV status not recorded). Some clones in this sample may be carry-over from other donors' samples. The CDR3 region has the DNA TGTGCCAGCAGCTTAGTCGGCAGGGCTGGAAACACCATATATTTT. Protein sequence: CASSLVGRAGNTIYF. The full variable domain, with the rest looked up from reference TRBV7-2 and TRBJ1-3, is GAGVSQSPSNKVTEKGKDVELRCDPISGHTALYWYRQSLGQGLEFLIYFQGNSAPDKSGLPSDRFSAERTGGSVSTLTIQRTQQEDSAVYLCASSLVGRAGNTIYFGEGSWLTVV.